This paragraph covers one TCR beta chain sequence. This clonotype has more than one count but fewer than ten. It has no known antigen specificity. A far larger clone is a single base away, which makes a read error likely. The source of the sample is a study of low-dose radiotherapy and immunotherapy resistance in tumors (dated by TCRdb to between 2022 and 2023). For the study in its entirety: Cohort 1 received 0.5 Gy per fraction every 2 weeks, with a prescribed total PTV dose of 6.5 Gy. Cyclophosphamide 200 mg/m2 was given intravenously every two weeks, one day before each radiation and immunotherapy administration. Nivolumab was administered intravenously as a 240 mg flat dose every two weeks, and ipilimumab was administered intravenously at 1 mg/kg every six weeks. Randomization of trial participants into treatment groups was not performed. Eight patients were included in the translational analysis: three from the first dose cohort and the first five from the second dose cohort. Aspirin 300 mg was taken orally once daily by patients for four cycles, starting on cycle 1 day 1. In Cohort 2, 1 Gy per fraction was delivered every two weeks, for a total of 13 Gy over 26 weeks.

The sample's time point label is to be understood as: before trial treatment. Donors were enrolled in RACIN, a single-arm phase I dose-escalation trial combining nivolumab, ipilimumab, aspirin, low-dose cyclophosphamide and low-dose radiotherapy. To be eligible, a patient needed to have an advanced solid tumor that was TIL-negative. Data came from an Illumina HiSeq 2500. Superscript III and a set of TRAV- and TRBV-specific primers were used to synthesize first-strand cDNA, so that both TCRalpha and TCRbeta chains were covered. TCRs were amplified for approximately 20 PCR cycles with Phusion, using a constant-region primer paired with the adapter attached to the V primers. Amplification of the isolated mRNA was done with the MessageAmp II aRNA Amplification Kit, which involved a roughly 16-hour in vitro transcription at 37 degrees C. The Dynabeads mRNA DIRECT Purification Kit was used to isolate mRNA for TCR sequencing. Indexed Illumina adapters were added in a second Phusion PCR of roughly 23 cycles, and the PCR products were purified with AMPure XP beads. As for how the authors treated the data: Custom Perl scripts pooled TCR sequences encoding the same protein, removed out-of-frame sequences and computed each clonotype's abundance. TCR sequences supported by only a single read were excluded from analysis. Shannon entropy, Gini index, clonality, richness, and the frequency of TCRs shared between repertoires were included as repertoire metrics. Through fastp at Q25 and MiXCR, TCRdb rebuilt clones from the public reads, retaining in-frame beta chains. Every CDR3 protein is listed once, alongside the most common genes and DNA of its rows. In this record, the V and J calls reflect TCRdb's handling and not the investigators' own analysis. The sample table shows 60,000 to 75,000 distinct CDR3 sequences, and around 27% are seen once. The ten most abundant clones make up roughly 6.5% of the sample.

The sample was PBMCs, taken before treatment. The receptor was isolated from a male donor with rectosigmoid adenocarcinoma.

The CDR3 region has the sequence CSVVLAGGVFGEQYF. The nucleotides are TGCAGCGTCGTGTTGGCGGGAGGGGTATTTGGTGAGCAGTACTTC. The rearranged segments are TRBV29-1 and TRBJ2-7, and TRBD2 aligns with 9 junction nucleotides. CDR1 and CDR2, per the germline V gene, are SQVTM and ANQGSEA. Trimmed from V: 6 bases; trimmed from J: 7 bases; junction bases lacking a gene match: 16. CDR3 length: 15 amino acids, cysteine to phenylalanine. Of the read, only the CDR3 DNA is kept; its 45 bases are in frame from base 1.